These 29 T cell receptor beta chains were sequenced from one sample in a study of blood T cell repertoires in COVID-19. TCRdb keeps only in-frame clones here, not all; method: immunoSEQ multiplex PCR. The table records approximately 31,000 clones, 85% to 90% of them present only once. Material: peripheral blood. The receptors here all came from a human donor with active COVID-19. The donor label of this sample is uncertain.

The V and J genes are TRBV19 and TRBJ1-1, with D possibly matching TRBD1 (5 bases). Germline lookup yields CDR1 LNHDA and CDR2 SQIVND (reference sequence). This CDR3 is 13 amino acids long. The V end lost 6 bases, the J end lost 6 bases, and 14 bases lay between the germline ends. Here the CDR3 DNA reads TGTGCCAGTAGCCAAAGACAGTCGGCTGAAGCTTTCTTT. As protein: CASSQRQSAEAFF. The full variable domain, with the rest looked up from reference TRBV19 and TRBJ1-1, is DGGITQSPKYLFRKEGQNVTLSCEQNLNHDAMYWYRQDPGQGLRLIYYSQIVNDFQKGDIAEGYSVSREKKESFPLTVTSAQKNPTAFYLCASSQRQSAEAFFGQGTRLTVV.

The chain couples TRBV21-1 to TRBJ2-1; the D call TRBD2 from the table was never checked on the DNA. TRBV21-1 is designated a pseudogene. The CDR3 is made up of 15 amino acids. CDR3: CASSLRLAGDNEQFF. The CDR3 DNA sequence: TGTGCCAGCAGCCTCCGACTAGCGGGGGACAATGAGCAGTTCTTC.

The V call is TRBV4-2, the J call TRBJ2-5; the match to TRBD2 covers 10 bases. The CDR3 sequence is 16 residues long. Trimming cost V 4 bases and J 2 bases; bases outside gene matches: 7. The V gene's germline CDR1 is LGHNA and CDR2 YNFKEQ. The DNA for the CDR3 is TGTGCCAGCAGCCGGTTGGGACTAGCGACTCAAGAGACCCAGTACTTC. This encodes CASSRLGLATQETQYF.

On this clone itself: No DNA is shown, since the ends of the CDR3 on it are uncertain; the CDR3 is the one TCRdb lists. The rearrangement joins TRBV5-4 to TRBJ1-2; TRBD1 is taken as the D call from the table, unchecked against the DNA. Germline loops: CDR1 SGHNT, CDR2 YYREEE (reference sequence). The CDR3 spans 17 residues, counting both ends. The chain's CDR3 is CASSLVGQGAIFSEHTF.

V usage is TRBV7-3 and J usage is TRBJ2-1; TRBD2 agrees at 14 bases. V lost 5 bases and J lost 8; bases outside the gene matches: 5. The germline V gene has CDR1 SGHTA and CDR2 FQGTGA. This CDR3 comprises 15 residues. CDR3 nucleotides: TGTGCCAGCAGCCCGACTAGCGGGGGGGTGCATGAGCAGTTCTTC. Translation: CASSPTSGGVHEQFF.

The chain is built from TRBV5-8 and TRBJ2-1; maybe TRBD1 (6 bases). CDR3 size: 13 residues. Per germline, CDR1 SGHTS and CDR2 YDEGEE. V lost 6 bases and J 3 bases, leaving 10 bases between the germline ends. The CDR3 DNA reads as TGTGCCAGCACCGGACAGTTCTACAATGAGCAGTTCTTC. This codes for CASTGQFYNEQFF. Drawing the rest from reference TRBV5-8 and TRBJ2-1, the complete variable domain is EAGVTQSPTHLIKTRGQQATLRCSPISGHTSVYWYQQALGLGLQFLLWYDEGEERNRGNFPPRFSGRQFPNYSSELNVNALELEDSALYLCASTGQFYNEQFFGPGTRLTVL.

The V gene is TRBV19, the J gene TRBJ1-2; D unresolved. The V end lost 5 bases, the J end lost 2 bases, and 12 bases lay between the germline ends. The CDR3 spans 14 residues. Germline CDR1 is LNHDA and CDR2 is SQIVND (reference sequence). The CDR3 loop is CASSPVAQNYGYTF. Written as DNA, the CDR3 is TGTGCCAGTAGTCCCGTGGCTCAAAACTATGGCTACACCTTC.

V is TRBV5-6 and J is TRBJ1-2; D is possibly TRBD1 (6 bases). This CDR3 has 15 amino acids. The V gene's germline CDR1 is SGHDT and CDR2 YYEEEE. V lost 6 bases and J lost 0, with 15 bases in between. The chain's CDR3 is CASILGTFSNYGYTF. The CDR3 nucleotides read TGTGCCAGCATATTAGGGACATTTTCTAACTATGGCTACACCTTC.

J is TRBJ1-4 and V is TRBV6-5; possible D gene TRBD1, 5 bases. The CDR3 sequence is 15 residues long. V was pared by 2 bases and J by 2 bases, with 9 bases between. The germline V gene has CDR1 MNHEY and CDR2 SVGAGI. CDR3 nucleotide sequence: TGTGCCAGCAGTTACGACAGAGCTACTAATGAAAAACTGTTTTTT. As protein: CASSYDRATNEKLFF.

The chain combines TRBV7-2 with TRBJ1-1; TRBD1 aligns across 7 bases. The CDR3 consists of 14 residues. V dropped 5 bases and J dropped 10; count of bases not matched to a gene: 13. Germline loops: CDR1 SGHTA, CDR2 FQGNSA. The CDR3 bases are TGTGCCAGCAGCGCGAAAAAACGACAGGGACGAGCTTTCTTT. This encodes CASSAKKRQGRAFF.

The chain has TRBV6-2 or TRBV6-3 and TRBJ2-3; 9 bases are shared with TRBD1. CDR3 length: 21 residues. The germline CDR1 and CDR2 sequences are MNHEY and SVGEGT. Losses at the gene ends were 4 bases for V and 2 bases for J; bases not matched to a gene: 22. CDR3 sequence reads: CASSSGGQGSRSTRNTDTQYF. The CDR3 region has the DNA TGTGCCAGCAGTTCCGGGGGACAGGGCAGCCGCTCAACTAGAAACACAGATACGCAGTATTTT.

V and J are TRBV9 and TRBJ1-4; 7 bases align to TRBD1. This CDR3 is 15 amino acids long. V lost 3 bases, J lost 7 bases, and 9 bases stayed unmatched. Germline-derived CDR1 and CDR2 are SGDLS and YYNGEE. CDR3 DNA sequence: TGTGCCAGCAGCGGGAGAGACAGGGTTGGTGAAAAACTGTTTTTT. As protein: CASSGRDRVGEKLFF.

The chain joins TRBV5-1 to TRBJ2-2, with 8 bases identical to TRBD1. Germline CDR1 reads SGHRS; CDR2 reads YFSETQ. After removal of 9 bases from V and 0 bases from J, the junction contained 7 bases not matched to a gene. This CDR3 has 15 amino acids. The CDR3 DNA is TGCGCCACCTCCACAGGGGGGACGAACACCGGGGAGCTGTTTTTT. Encoded protein: CATSTGGTNTGELFF.

This clone is a singleton in its sample. The V and J genes are TRBV6-2 or TRBV6-3 and TRBJ2-2, with 7 bases that match TRBD1. The germline V gene has CDR1 MNHEY and CDR2 SVGEGT. With 2 bases clipped from V and 3 bases from J, the junction kept 6 bases outside the gene matches. This CDR3 has 16 amino acids. CDR3 nucleotides: TGTGCCAGCAGTTACCCTACAGGGGTGGACACCGGGGAGCTGTTTTTT. Translated: CASSYPTGVDTGELFF.

The chain couples TRBV7-2 to TRBJ2-7, with a tentative D call TRBD2 (5 bases). The CDR3 runs to 14 residues. The germline V gene has CDR1 SGHTA and CDR2 FQGNSA. V shed 2 bases and J shed 1 base, with 9 bases lying between them. The CDR3 here is CASSLSRRSYEQYF. In DNA form, the CDR3 reads TGTGCCAGCAGCTTAAGCCGGAGGTCCTACGAGCAGTACTTC.

The chain is built from TRBV12-3 or TRBV12-4 and TRBJ1-2; possible D gene TRBD1, 5 bases. V dropped 1 base and J dropped 5 bases, with 8 bases sitting between them. The CDR3 totals 13 residues. The CDR3 region is CASSLGGSYGYTF. CDR3 nucleotides: TGTGCCAGCAGTTTAGGGGGCAGTTATGGCTACACCTTC.

The chain recombines TRBV15 with TRBJ1-5; 11 nucleotides align to TRBD1. With V trimmed by 1 base and J by 4 bases, 6 bases remained unmatched. CDR1 is LNHNV, CDR2 YYDKDF, per germline (reference sequence). The CDR3 extends over 17 amino acids. The CDR3, as DNA: TGTGCCACCAGCAGAGCGTCGGACAGGGGGCAGAATCAGCCCCAGCATTTT. It encodes CATSRASDRGQNQPQHF.

The rearrangement links TRBV6-6 to TRBJ2-1, with D perhaps matching TRBD2 (7 bases). V lost 6 bases and J lost 13, with 16 bases in between. The CDR3 is 12 amino acids. Germline loops: CDR1 MNHNY, CDR2 SVGAGI (reference sequence). Written as DNA, the CDR3 is TGTGCCAGCAGACTGAGAGGGGGGGGTCAGTTCTTC. Protein product: CASRLRGGGQFF.

The gene calls are TRBV7-2 and TRBJ2-2, with TRBD1 matching over 8 bases. The ends lost 3 bases at V and 4 bases at J; junction bases unmatched: 4. This CDR3 is 15 amino acids long. Per the germline V gene, CDR1 is SGHTA and CDR2 is FQGNSA. CDR3 DNA: TGTGCCAGCAGCTTCAGGGGGCGCCGCACCGGGGAGCTGTTTTTT. It translates to CASSFRGRRTGELFF. The entire variable domain, with the rest obtained from reference TRBV7-2 and TRBJ2-2, is as follows: GAGVSQSPSNKVTEKGKDVELRCDPISGHTALYWYRQSLGQGLEFLIYFQGNSAPDKSGLPSDRFSAERTGGSVSTLTIQRTQQEDSAVYLCASSFRGRRTGELFFGEGSRLTVL.

The chain couples TRBV5-4 to TRBJ1-1; a weak D match, TRBD1 (5 bases). V shed 5 bases and J shed 5 bases, with 19 bases lying between them. Germline V lookup: CDR1 SGHNT, CDR2 YYREEE (reference sequence). This CDR3 comprises 15 residues. The CDR3 reads CASSPQQGGVTEAFF. CDR3 DNA sequence: TGTGCCAGCAGTCCCCAGCAGGGTGGAGTGACTGAAGCTTTCTTT.

The rearrangement joins TRBV28 to TRBJ2-3, with 8 nucleotides matching TRBD1. The germline V gene encodes CDR1 MDHEN and CDR2 SYDVKM. Losses at the gene ends were 9 bases for V and 8 bases for J; bases not matched to a gene: 10. The CDR3 covers 13 residues. Written as DNA, the CDR3 is TGTGCCAGTAATGGACAGGGCCTAGGTACGCAGTATTTT. As protein: CASNGQGLGTQYF.

This clone was found once. The gene calls are TRBV5-1 and TRBJ2-1; the D gene is possibly TRBD2 (6 bases). Germline V gene data show CDR1 as SGHRS and CDR2 as YFSETQ. V dropped 4 bases and J dropped 4 bases, with 12 bases sitting between them. This CDR3 comprises 14 residues. Here the CDR3 DNA reads TGCGCCAGCAGCGGCCGGGACTTTTACAATGAGCAGTTCTTC. It is translated as CASSGRDFYNEQFF. The full variable domain, completed using reference TRBV5-1 and TRBJ2-1, is KAGVTQTPRYLIKTRGQQVTLSCSPISGHRSVSWYQQTPGQGLQFLFEYFSETQRNKGNFPGRFSGRQFSNSRSEMNVSTLELGDSALYLCASSGRDFYNEQFFGPGTRLTVL.

This chain connects TRBV19 to TRBJ1-4; D possibly corresponds to TRBD1 (6 bases). This CDR3 is 17 amino acids long. Trimming pared 4 bases from V and 4 bases from J, leaving 19 bases between. Germline loops: CDR1 LNHDA, CDR2 SQIVND (reference sequence). CDR3 DNA: TGTGCCAGTAGTACCCCCGGCAGGAGAGGGGGTAATGAAAAACTGTTTTTT. It encodes CASSTPGRRGGNEKLFF.

J is TRBJ1-2 and V is TRBV5-1; D not certain. Germline V gene lookup returns CDR1 SGHRS and CDR2 YFSETQ. Trimming pared 0 bases from V and 9 bases from J, leaving 18 bases between. This CDR3 contains 15 residues. CDR3 loop: CASSLAGGYSGRYTF. CDR3 nucleotides: TGCGCCAGCAGCTTGGCCGGAGGATACAGTGGGCGCTACACCTTC.

This chain connects TRBV4-2 to TRBJ1-5; 8 bases fit TRBD1. This CDR3 spans 17 amino acids. J gave up 7 bases and V 1 base, and 12 bases lay outside the gene matches. CDR1 LGHNA and CDR2 YNFKEQ come from the germline V gene. CDR3 sequence: CASSQVTTGAVGQPQHF. CDR3 nucleotide sequence: TGTGCCAGCAGCCAAGTGACGACAGGGGCCGTTGGACAGCCCCAGCATTTT.

This chain uses TRBV11-2 with TRBJ1-2; TRBD1 aligns across 7 bases. Trimming removed 5 bases from V and 4 bases from J; junction bases left unmatched: 13. This CDR3 is 16 amino acids long. The V gene's germline CDR1 is SGHAT and CDR2 FQNNGV. The CDR3 sequence: CASSAQSGTAIYGYTF. CDR3 coding DNA: TGTGCCAGCAGCGCCCAATCTGGGACAGCCATCTATGGCTACACCTTC.

This chain uses TRBV6-4 with TRBJ2-7; 7 bases match TRBD1. This CDR3 is built from 14 residues. Germline values: CDR1 MRHNA, CDR2 SNTAGT. Losses at the gene ends were 3 bases for V and 2 bases for J; bases not matched to a gene: 4. In nucleotides, the CDR3 is TGTGCCAGCAGTGAAACAGGGGCCGCCTACGAGCAGTACTTC. Translation gives CASSETGAAYEQYF.

The chain links TRBV5-1 to TRBJ2-5; 9 bases map to TRBD2. V lost 5 bases and J lost 4; bases outside the gene matches: 12. In germline, CDR1 is SGHRS, CDR2 YFSETQ. The CDR3 extends over 16 amino acids. CDR3 nucleotides: TGCGCCAGCAGGTTACCGGATAGCGGGGGACGAGAGACCCAGTACTTC. Translated, it gives CASRLPDSGGRETQYF.

The genes are TRBV11-2 and TRBJ2-2, with 13 bases matching TRBD2. The CDR3 is 15 amino acids. Per the germline V gene, CDR1 is SGHAT and CDR2 is FQNNGV. V lost 6 bases, J lost 9 bases, and 7 bases stayed unmatched. The CDR3 DNA reads TGTGCCAGCAGATCCGGGACTAGCGGGGTCTGGGAGCTGTTTTTT. It translates to CASRSGTSGVWELFF.